Each of the 21 T cell receptor beta chains below was sequenced from the same sample in a study. In TCRdb, the 5' RACE reads were re-called with MiXCR into one record per CDR3 protein. The repertoire holds approximately 9,800 distinct CDR3 sequences, with around 15% as singletons. The sorted Tregs were CD4+CD25+CD127-/low cells. The material sequenced was Tregs sorted from blood. The receptors originated from a female donor with breast cancer.

This clonotype has a count of ten or more. V is TRBV7-9 and J is TRBJ1-2, with 7 bases lining up with TRBD1. The CDR3 runs to 14 residues. Germline-derived CDR1 and CDR2 are SEHNR and FQNEAQ (reference sequence). V lost 0 bases to trimming and J lost 3 bases; unmatched junction nucleotides: 1. CDR3 sequence reads: CASSLAGGDYGYTF. CDR3 nucleotide sequence: TGTGCCAGCAGCTTAGCAGGGGGCGACTATGGCTACACCTTC. The variable domain in full, with the rest retrieved from reference TRBV7-9 and TRBJ1-2, is DTGVSQNPRHKITKRGQNVTFRCDPISEHNRLYWYRQTLGQGPEFLTYFQNEAQLEKSRLLSDRFSAERPKGSFSTLEIQRTEQGDSAMYLCASSLAGGDYGYTFGSGTRLTVV.

The V and J genes are TRBV2 and TRBJ1-2; D is uncertain. With 5 bases removed from V and 6 bases from J, the gap between germline ends came to 10 bases. CDR3 size: 12 residues. Germline lookup yields CDR1 SNHLY and CDR2 FYNNEI. CDR3 in DNA: TGTGCCAGCAGTCCTGGGTCTGATGGCTACACCTTC. It encodes CASSPGSDGYTF.

This clonotype is deemed medium-sized. The chain carries TRBV12-3 or TRBV12-4 and TRBJ1-3; D ambiguous. The CDR3 runs 14 residues. V was shortened by 6 bases and J by 0 bases, with 9 bases between the two germline ends. The CDR3 loop is CASSRTYSGNTIYF. In DNA form, the CDR3 reads TGTGCCAGCAGCCGTACCTACTCTGGAAACACCATATATTTT.

As concerns this clonotype: One junction end disagrees with the germline gene, perhaps due to a read error. The V call is TRBV5-1, the J call TRBJ2-1; 8 bases match TRBD2. Germline-derived CDR1 and CDR2 are SGHRS and YFSETQ. This CDR3 region has 15 residues. Here the CDR3 DNA reads TGCGCCGGCAGCTTGCGCGGGAGGTCTTACAATGAGCAGTTCTTC. Residues: CAGSLRGRSYNEQFF.

As for this clonotype: Possible read error: a much larger clone is one base away. The V call is TRBV30, the J call TRBJ1-2; D perhaps matches TRBD1 (6 bases). V was cut by 4 bases and J by 8 bases, with 17 bases left in between. The germline V gene encodes CDR1 GTSNPN and CDR2 SVGIG (reference sequence). The CDR3 has 13 amino acids. The CDR3, as DNA: TGTGCCTGGACAAAACAGGGACCAGAAGGCTACACCTTC. Translating gives CAWTKQGPEGYTF.

This clonotype was seen only a few times. A read error may explain this, as a much larger clone is one base away. J is TRBJ1-4 and V is TRBV6-1; D unresolved. Between the trimmed V and J ends, which lost 1 base and 8 bases, there was a span of 8 bases. CDR1 is MNHNS, CDR2 SASEGT, per germline. This CDR3 has 13 residues. The CDR3 bases are TGTGCCAGCAGTGAAGGCAGGTGCGAAAAACTGTTTTTT. It yields the protein CASSEGRCEKLFF.

A note on this clonotype: A much larger clonotype is one base distant, so this may be a read error. Without the conserved terminal phenylalanine or tryptophan, this CDR3 likely stems from a read error. V and J are TRBV12-3 or TRBV12-4 and TRBJ1-1; the D gene is possibly TRBD1 (6 bases). This CDR3 is 13 amino acids long. CDR3 region: CASGKGGNTGAFL. The CDR3 bases are TGTGCCAGCGGGAAAGGGGGGAACACTGGAGCTTTCCTT.

This clonotype was detected many times. The V call is TRBV19, the J call TRBJ2-6; possible D gene TRBD2, 6 bases. This CDR3 comprises 16 residues. In germline, CDR1 is LNHDA, CDR2 SQIVND (reference sequence). Trimming removed 7 bases at V and 2 bases at J, with 15 bases between. This chain's CDR3 is CASTPGEYAGANVLTF. CDR3 nucleotide sequence: TGTGCCAGTACCCCGGGGGAATATGCTGGGGCCAACGTCCTGACTTTC.

This clonotype appeared many times. The V gene is TRBV5-5, the J gene TRBJ2-2; the D gene is possibly TRBD1 (6 bases). The CDR3 has 13 residues. CDR1 and CDR2 (germline): SGHKS, YYEKEE (reference sequence). V was clipped by 3 bases and J by 5 bases, with 8 bases between them. CDR3 residues: CASSSGTTGELFF. The DNA of the CDR3 is TGTGCCAGCAGCTCAGGGACAACCGGGGAGCTGTTTTTT.

This clonotype was seen a few times. This chain links TRBV10-2 with TRBJ2-1; D gene unclear. The CDR3 loop spans 10 amino acids. Germline CDR1 is WSHSY and CDR2 is SAAADI. V was trimmed by 6 bases and J by 5 bases, leaving 2 bases between them. CDR3 in amino acids: CASRDNEQFF. CDR3 coding DNA: TGCGCCAGCAGGGACAATGAGCAGTTCTTC.

This clonotype occurred many times. A clone one base away is much larger, so this may be a read error. The rearrangement joins TRBV29-1 to TRBJ2-3, with D perhaps TRBD2 (6 bases). This CDR3 has 14 amino acids. CDR1 and CDR2 from the germline V gene are SQVTM and ANQGSEA. V was clipped by 3 bases and J by 1 base, with 11 bases between them. CDR3 in amino acids: CSVERGGGTDTQYF. DNA for the CDR3: TGCAGCGTTGAGAGGGGAGGTGGCACAGATACGCAGTATTTT.

Concerning this clonotype: A much more abundant neighbour one base away suggests this may be a read error. The V gene is TRBV20-1, the J gene TRBJ1-4; possibly TRBD1 for D (6 bases). Germline V gene data show CDR1 as DFQATT and CDR2 as SNEGSKA (reference sequence). This CDR3 has 15 residues. The CDR3: CSASRSGVTNERLFF. The DNA of the CDR3 is TGCAGTGCTAGTCGATCAGGGGTAACTAATGAAAGACTGTTTTTT.

The sample holds a few counts of this clonotype. CDR3 sequence (DNA): TGTGCCAGCAGCTTAGATCCCCCGGTCGGGGAGCTGTTTTTT. Its translation: CASSLDPPVGELFF. The chain carries TRBV11-2 and TRBJ2-2; D not resolved. The CDR3 covers 14 residues. Per germline, CDR1 SGHAT and CDR2 FQNNGV. V lost 0 bases to trimming and J lost 7 bases, with 9 bases between them.

This clonotype came up many times. The V and J genes are TRBV4-1 and TRBJ1-4; D is perhaps TRBD1 (5 bases). V lost 4 bases to trimming and J lost 6 bases, with 15 bases between them. The CDR3 length is 15 residues. Germline CDR1 is MGHRA and CDR2 is YSYEKL. CDR3 in amino acids: CASSRSGGRDEKLFF. In DNA, the CDR3 is TGCGCCAGCAGCCGTTCGGGGGGGAGGGATGAAAAACTGTTTTTT.

In this sample, this clonotype turned up many times. The CDR3 DNA is TGTGCCAGCAGCCCGAAGGTAGCTAGGACTGCCGCCAGGGACGAGCAGTACTTC. Protein product: CASSPKVARTAARDEQYF. The chain links TRBV7-2 to TRBJ2-7; D possibly uses TRBD1 or TRBD2 (5 bases each). V was clipped by 5 bases and J by 5 bases, with 28 bases between them. The CDR3 totals 18 residues. Germline CDR1 and CDR2: SGHTA and FQGNSA.

Worth noting for this clonotype: The conserved phenylalanine or tryptophan normally closing the CDR3 is absent here, so this likely arose from a read error. The chain carries TRBV5-5 and TRBJ2-3, with D possibly being TRBD2 (6 bases). Germline values: CDR1 SGHKS, CDR2 YYEKEE (reference sequence). CDR3 length: 15 residues. Trimming removed 4 bases from V and 2 bases from J, with 14 bases in between. CDR3 protein: CASSPTGRDTDTQYV. Here the CDR3 DNA reads TGTGCCAGCAGCCCGACGGGGCGGGACACAGATACGCAGTATGTT.

This clonotype is classed as medium-sized. V and J are TRBV5-1 and TRBJ2-1; TRBD1 matches 8 bases. Germline V gene lookup returns CDR1 SGHRS and CDR2 YFSETQ. The CDR3 is made up of 14 amino acids. The junction had 4 bases not matched to a gene; V was cut back by 4 bases and J by 4 bases. CDR3 sequence: CASSIGTGYNEQFF. CDR3 coding DNA: TGCGCCAGCAGCATCGGGACAGGTTACAATGAGCAGTTCTTC.

At least ten counts were recorded for this clonotype. The chain carries TRBV12-3 or TRBV12-4 and TRBJ1-1, with unresolved D. The V end lost 3 bases, the J end lost 0 bases, and 17 bases lay between the germline ends. CDR3 length: 17 amino acids. CDR3: CASSFPFAGKMNTEAFF. CDR3 coding DNA: TGTGCCAGCAGTTTCCCCTTCGCCGGGAAAATGAACACTGAAGCTTTCTTT.

Details on this clonotype: A read error may be the cause here, since a much bigger clone is one base away. The chain couples TRBV28 to TRBJ1-6; weak D call: TRBD1 (6 bases). The V gene lost 2 bases and the J gene lost 8 bases, with 16 bases spanning the gap. Germline V gene sequence: CDR1 MDHEN, CDR2 SYDVKM. This CDR3 is 16 amino acids long. CDR3 loop: CASSLPPGGSDSPLHF. CDR3 sequence (DNA): TGTGCCAGCAGTTTACCTCCCGGGGGCTCGGATTCACCCCTCCACTTT.

As to this clonotype: One junction end disagrees with the germline gene, perhaps due to a read error. The chain couples TRBV5-5 to TRBJ2-1; 14 positions match TRBD2. The CDR3 extends over 17 amino acids. Germline lookup yields CDR1 SGHKS and CDR2 YYEKEE (reference sequence). The CDR3 spells CASSVTGTSGSGNVQFF. In DNA, the CDR3 is TGTGCCAGCAGCGTCACCGGGACTAGCGGGAGTGGGAATGTGCAGTTCTTC.

This clonotype was counted many times. The chain joins TRBV7-8 to TRBJ2-7, with 13 positions matching TRBD2. Per the germline V gene, CDR1 is SGHVS and CDR2 is FQNEAQ. This CDR3 contains 16 residues. Trimming took 2 bases from V and 1 from J; bases not matched to a gene: 2. The CDR3 nucleotides read TGTGCCAGCAGCTTAAGGACTAGCGGGGGTTCCTACGAGCAGTACTTC. Its translation: CASSLRTSGGSYEQYF.